Described below is a single T cell receptor (beta chain) sequence and its context. This sample stems from a study of T-cell reconstitution after alpha-beta-depleted transplantation in children. A library of TCRbeta sequences, prepared with unique molecular identifiers, was generated. One entry per CDR3 protein, called by TCRdb with MiXCR from the PCR reads. Among about 270,000 distinct CDR3 sequences listed, almost 10% were seen once. In germline, CDR1 is SGHRS, CDR2 YFSETQ. The V gene end was trimmed by 4 bases and the J gene end by 3 bases; junction bases not matched to a gene: 7. The CDR3 has 15 residues.

The specimen was PBMCs from the stem cell graft donor, collected from the stem cell graft. The TCR originated in a human donor who donated a stem cell graft to a child with SCID. The chain recombines TRBV5-1 with TRBJ2-7; TRBD1 agrees at 10 bases. The chain's CDR3 is CASSTGRDRGYEQYF. For the CDR3, the DNA is TGCGCCAGCAGCACTGGCCGGGACAGGGGCTACGAGCAGTACTTC.